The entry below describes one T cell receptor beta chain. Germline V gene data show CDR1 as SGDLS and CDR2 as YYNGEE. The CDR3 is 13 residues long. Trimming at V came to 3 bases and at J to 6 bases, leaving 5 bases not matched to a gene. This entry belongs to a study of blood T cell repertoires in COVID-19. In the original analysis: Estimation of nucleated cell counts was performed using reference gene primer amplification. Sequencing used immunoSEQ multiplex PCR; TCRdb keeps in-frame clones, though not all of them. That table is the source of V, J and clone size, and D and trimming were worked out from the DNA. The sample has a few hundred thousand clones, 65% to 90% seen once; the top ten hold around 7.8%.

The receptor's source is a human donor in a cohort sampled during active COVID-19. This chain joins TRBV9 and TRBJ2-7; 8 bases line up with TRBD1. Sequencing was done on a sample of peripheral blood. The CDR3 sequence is CASSERDRSEQYF. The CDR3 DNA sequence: TGTGCCAGCAGCGAAAGGGACAGGAGCGAGCAGTACTTC. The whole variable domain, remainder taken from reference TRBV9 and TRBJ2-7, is DSGVTQTPKHLITATGQRVTLRCSPRSGDLSVYWYQQSLDQGLQFLIQYYNGEERAKGNILERFSAQQFPDLHSELNLSSLELGDSALYFCASSERDRSEQYFGPGTRLTVT.